Listed here is a single T cell receptor (beta chain). Its antigen is currently unknown. The record originates from a study of cytomegalovirus exposure and HLA in healthy donors. Per the germline V gene, CDR1 is MNHEY and CDR2 is SVGAGI. J lost 0 bases, V lost 2 bases, and 1 base had no gene match. The CDR3 extends over 15 amino acids. Primers included in the PCR were 60 Vbeta and 13 Jbeta primers. Profiled with immunoSEQ multiplex PCR; TCRdb holds only in-frame clones, not every one. This specimen shows tens of thousands of clones; the ten leading clones hold about 5%. Study observations and caveats: DRB1 had the most TCR associations and HLA-C the fewest, a later analysis found, with rates varying by HLA locus.

The clonotype comes from a woman aged 40 to 50 in good health and CMV-seropositive. The specimen sequenced was PBMCs. The V call is TRBV6-5, the J call TRBJ1-5; 7 nucleotides agree with TRBD1. The CDR3 is CASSYTGDSNQPQHF. In DNA, the CDR3 is TGTGCCAGCAGTTACACAGGGGATAGCAATCAGCCCCAGCATTTT.